This T cell receptor (beta chain) was sequenced during a study of blood T cell repertoires in COVID-19. Clones were sequenced by immunoSEQ multiplex PCR, and TCRdb holds only the in-frame ones, with some missing. The repertoire holds approximately 360,000 clones, around 86% seen once, with about 4.8% in the top ten. Trimming left V 9 bases short and J 5 bases short, with 11 bases between. This CDR3 region has 12 residues. The V gene's germline CDR1 is LNHDA and CDR2 SQIVND (reference sequence). This chain uses TRBV19 with TRBJ1-5, with D maybe TRBD1 (6 bases). The specimen was PBMCs or T cells enriched from blood (not recorded which). The clonotype was recovered from a woman aged 45-65 years who had recovered from COVID-19. The CDR3 loop reads CASQTGHQPQHF. Here the CDR3 DNA reads TGTGCCAGCCAAACAGGGCATCAGCCCCAGCATTTT.